Shown below are 5 T cell receptor beta chains from a single sample sequenced in a study of T cell responses to AZD1222 COVID-19 vaccine. Data came from immunoSEQ multiplex PCR; TCRdb stores just in-frame clones and leaves some out. The sample yields 120,000 to 150,000 clones, roughly 87% seen once. The sequences come from peripheral blood, collected 28 days after the second dose of the MenACWY control vaccine. The receptor set was obtained from an adult who received the MenACWY meningococcal vaccine as a control.

The V gene is TRBV18, the J gene TRBJ1-1; D may be TRBD1 (5 bases). With 1 base removed from V and 3 bases from J, the gap between germline ends came to 12 bases. CDR1 and CDR2 from the germline V gene are KGHSH and LQKENI. The CDR3 covers 15 residues. The CDR3 protein is CASSPLLGADTEAFF. The CDR3 nucleotides read TGTGCCAGCTCACCACTGCTAGGGGCCGACACTGAAGCTTTCTTT.

The chain couples TRBV5-1 to TRBJ2-5; the match to TRBD1 covers 7 bases. CDR3 length: 12 residues. V lost 3 bases and J lost 5; bases outside the gene matches: 1. In germline, CDR1 is SGHRS, CDR2 YFSETQ. CDR3 nucleotide sequence: TGCGCCAGCAGCTCGACAGGGGAGACCCAGTACTTC. Protein product: CASSSTGETQYF.

The chain has TRBV30 and TRBJ1-2; D gene uncertain. The V end lost 7 bases, the J end lost 4 bases, and 16 bases lay between the germline ends. CDR3 length equals 13 residues. CDR1 is GTSNPN, CDR2 SVGIG, per germline (reference sequence). The CDR3 region has the DNA TGTGCCTCTTTCCGGGTGGGAGGCTATGGCTACACCTTC. This sequence encodes CASFRVGGYGYTF.

The chain carries TRBV7-2 and TRBJ1-6; possible D gene TRBD1, 6 bases. V lost 2 bases to trimming and J lost 7 bases, with 12 bases between them. This CDR3 is built from 15 residues. The germline gives CDR1 SGHTA, CDR2 FQGNSA. The CDR3 reads CASSLLGAGNSPLHF. CDR3 DNA: TGTGCCAGCAGCTTATTGGGGGCAGGAAATTCACCCCTCCACTTT.

The gene calls are TRBV9 and TRBJ1-1; the D is unclear. Germline V gives CDR1 SGDLS, CDR2 YYNGEE. CDR3 length: 13 residues. V shed 1 base and J shed 4 bases, with 8 bases lying between them. The CDR3 reads CASSVQVSTEAFF. The CDR3 DNA is TGTGCCAGCAGCGTACAGGTGAGCACTGAAGCTTTCTTT.